A single sample gave rise to the 18 T cell receptor beta chains below, sequenced in a study of T-cell memory formation after mild COVID-19. TCRdb analysed the 5' RACE reads with MiXCR anew, one entry per CDR3 protein. The data show some 450,000 distinct CDR3 sequences, with more than 15% seen just once and about 22% held by the top ten. What was sequenced was PBMCs or a T cell subset sorted from them (not recorded which). The receptor set was obtained from a man aged 18 to 30 who had mild COVID-19 (a few samples of this study predate the infection). Cell type and time point are not known.

The V call is TRBV7-9, the J call TRBJ2-3; D may be TRBD2 (6 bases). This CDR3 contains 12 residues. From germline, CDR1 is SEHNR and CDR2 FQNEAQ (reference sequence). The V end lost 5 bases, the J end lost 5 bases, and 8 bases lay between the germline ends. The CDR3 is CASSRDLDTQYF. CDR3 in DNA: TGTGCCAGCAGCCGGGACTTAGATACGCAGTATTTT.

This clonotype was counted between two and nine times. The rearrangement uses TRBV19 and TRBJ1-1; TRBD1 might be the D (5 bases). From germline, CDR1 is LNHDA and CDR2 SQIVND (reference sequence). CDR3 length: 15 amino acids. Trimming shortened V by 1 base and J by 8 bases, and 17 bases separated the two germline ends. This chain's CDR3 is CASSIGATGTKEAFF. In DNA, the CDR3 is TGTGCCAGTAGTATAGGGGCTACAGGAACTAAAGAAGCTTTCTTT. The variable domain in full, with the rest retrieved from reference TRBV19 and TRBJ1-1, is DGGITQSPKYLFRKEGQNVTLSCEQNLNHDAMYWYRQDPGQGLRLIYYSQIVNDFQKGDIAEGYSVSREKKESFPLTVTSAQKNPTAFYLCASSIGATGTKEAFFGQGTRLTVV.

This clonotype was picked up a small number of times. The rearrangement uses TRBV18 and TRBJ2-7, with D possibly TRBD1 on 5 matching bases. Germline values: CDR1 KGHSH, CDR2 LQKENI. The CDR3 totals 13 residues. Trimming took off 6 bases at V and 3 bases at J, with 12 bases between the two ends. The CDR3 here is CASSQGVNYEQYF. The DNA for the CDR3 is TGTGCCAGCTCCCAAGGGGTTAACTACGAGCAGTACTTC. Full variable domain (rest looked up from reference TRBV18 and TRBJ2-7): NAGVMQNPRHLVRRRGQEARLRCSPMKGHSHVYWYRQLPEEGLKFMVYLQKENIIDESGMPKERFSAEFPKEGPSILRIQQVVRGDSAAYFCASSQGVNYEQYFGPGTRLTVT.

CDR3 DNA: TGTGCCAGCAGCGTAGGTCCTCAGGGAGGGACCCAAGAGACCCAGTACTTC. Translation gives CASSVGPQGGTQETQYF. The V gene is TRBV9, the J gene TRBJ2-5; 7 bases line up with TRBD2. The V segment lost 0 bases and the J segment 1 base; nucleotides outside the gene matches: 9. This CDR3 contains 17 residues. Germline assignment: CDR1 SGDLS and CDR2 YYNGEE.

V usage is TRBV4-1 and J usage is TRBJ1-2; the D is unclear. The CDR3 runs to 14 residues. The V end was cut by 3 bases, the J end by 7 bases, with 15 bases between. Germline loops: CDR1 MGHRA, CDR2 YSYEKL. The CDR3 region is CASSHEPGYAGYTF. The DNA for the CDR3 is TGCGCCAGCAGCCACGAGCCGGGGTACGCTGGCTACACCTTC.

The V gene is TRBV20-1, the J gene TRBJ2-1; tentative D call: TRBD2 (5 bases). Trimming cost V 4 bases and J 0 bases, with 16 bases left between them. The CDR3 extends over 16 amino acids. Germline loops: CDR1 DFQATT, CDR2 SNEGSKA (reference sequence). The CDR3 DNA reads TGCAGTGCTAAGAGTCCAGCGGCCAGCTCCTACAATGAGCAGTTCTTC. This gives the protein CSAKSPAASSYNEQFF.

This clonotype showed up just a few times. V and J are TRBV6-2 or TRBV6-3 and TRBJ2-7; D is perhaps TRBD1 (5 bases). Germline CDR1 MNHEY, CDR2 SVGEGT. The CDR3 covers 15 residues. V lost 2 bases and J lost 6, with 17 bases in between. CDR3 bases: TGTGCCAGCAGTTACGCGCAGGGTGGCTCCCTCGAGCAGTACTTC. Protein: CASSYAQGGSLEQYF.

This clonotype was seen a handful of times. V usage is TRBV4-1 and J usage is TRBJ2-3; no reliable D call. The V gene lost 3 bases and the J gene lost 0 bases, with 4 bases spanning the gap. CDR1 and CDR2 (germline): MGHRA, YSYEKL. The CDR3 consists of 13 residues. DNA for the CDR3: TGCGCCAGCAGCCAGCAGAGCACAGATACGCAGTATTTT. It is translated as CASSQQSTDTQYF.

The rearrangement joins TRBV12-3 or TRBV12-4 to TRBJ2-2; 10 nucleotides align to TRBD1. The CDR3 spans 15 residues. The V and J ends lost 5 bases and 4 bases, in that order; junction bases with no gene match: 4. The CDR3 spells CASSTRQGATGELFF. The CDR3 DNA reads TGTGCCAGCAGTACAAGACAGGGGGCCACCGGGGAGCTGTTTTTT.

Only a few counts were recorded for this clonotype. The J gene is TRBJ2-7, the V gene TRBV4-1; 11 bases fit TRBD1. The CDR3 is made up of 18 amino acids. Looked up from germline, CDR1 is MGHRA and CDR2 is YSYEKL. J was trimmed by 4 bases and V by 1 base; bases with no gene match: 12. This CDR3 reads CASSQVARTGGPGYEQYF. The CDR3 nucleotides read TGCGCCAGCAGCCAAGTTGCCAGGACAGGGGGCCCCGGGTACGAGCAGTACTTC.

This clonotype has more than one count but fewer than ten. The J gene is TRBJ2-3, the V gene TRBV12-3 or TRBV12-4; TRBD2 is a possible D gene (6 bases). The germline V and J ends were trimmed by 2 bases and 6 bases, with 12 bases remaining between them. The CDR3 covers 14 residues. The CDR3 DNA follows: TGTGCCAGCAGTTTATTCGGGCTAGCGGATACGCAGTATTTT. Its protein product is CASSLFGLADTQYF.

The sample holds a few counts of this clonotype. V usage is TRBV12-3 or TRBV12-4 and J usage is TRBJ1-6; D gene unclear. Trimming removed 3 bases from V and 7 bases from J, with 13 bases in between. The CDR3 consists of 15 residues. CDR3 residues: CASSFAGPTNSPLHF. CDR3 DNA: TGTGCCAGCAGTTTCGCGGGCCCGACGAATTCACCCCTCCACTTT.

This chain uses TRBV7-9 with TRBJ1-2; unclear D gene. Germline CDR1 is SEHNR and CDR2 is FQNEAQ (reference sequence). This CDR3 is built from 14 residues. V lost 7 bases to trimming and J lost 1 base, with 13 bases between them. CDR3 DNA: TGTGCCAGCACCTCGACGGGAAATAACTATGGCTACACCTTC. Translation: CASTSTGNNYGYTF.

The CDR3 loop reads CATSGTNTDTQYF. The CDR3, as DNA: TGTGCCACCAGCGGGACTAACACAGATACGCAGTATTTT. V gene TRBV24-1 combines with J gene TRBJ2-3, with TRBD2 matching 7 bases. The germline gives CDR1 KGHDR, CDR2 SFDVKD. The CDR3 totals 13 residues. J gave up 2 bases and V 7 bases, and 2 bases lay outside the gene matches.

This clonotype was picked up a small number of times. The rearrangement links TRBV4-3 to TRBJ2-1; TRBD2 matches at 13 bases. The J segment lost 7 bases and the V segment lost 4 bases, leaving 13 bases of the junction unmatched. The CDR3 sequence is 18 residues long. CDR1 is LGHNA, CDR2 YSLEER, per germline. CDR3 sequence: CASSPRAAGTSGVNEQFF. The CDR3 region has the DNA TGCGCCAGCAGCCCTAGGGCCGCCGGGACTAGCGGGGTAAATGAGCAGTTCTTC.

The rearrangement links TRBV28 to TRBJ2-1; D call uncertain. Germline V gene lookup returns CDR1 MDHEN and CDR2 SYDVKM. The CDR3 covers 16 residues. With 2 bases removed from V and 2 bases from J, the gap between germline ends came to 13 bases. This chain's CDR3 is CASSLRFLVAYNEQFF. The CDR3 DNA reads TGTGCCAGCAGTTTACGCTTTTTGGTGGCCTACAATGAGCAGTTCTTC. Filled out from reference TRBV28 and TRBJ2-1, the complete variable domain reads DVKVTQSSRYLVKRTGEKVFLECVQDMDHENMFWYRQDPGLGLRLIYFSYDVKMKEKGDIPEGYSVSREKKERFSLILESASTNQTSMYLCASSLRFLVAYNEQFFGPGTRLTVL.

V and J are TRBV6-1 and TRBJ2-2; no clear D gene. The CDR3 spans 14 residues. V was clipped by 0 bases and J by 7 bases, with 9 bases between them. CDR1 is MNHNS, CDR2 SASEGT, per germline. The CDR3 loop is CASSEAVGGGELFF. CDR3 DNA: TGTGCCAGCAGTGAAGCGGTTGGCGGCGGGGAGCTGTTTTTT.

CDR3 nucleotides: TGTGCCAGCAGCAAAGAGGGGACAGTGAACACAGATACGCAGTATTTT. The encoded protein is CASSKEGTVNTDTQYF. This chain connects TRBV21-1 to TRBJ2-3; the table gives TRBD1 as D, unverified against the DNA. TRBV21-1 is flagged as a pseudogene. The CDR3 spans 16 residues.